These 17 T cell receptor delta chains were all obtained from the same sample, sequenced in a study of gamma-delta T cells after stem cell transplantation. TCRdb fed the RT-PCR reads into CATT to redo clone calling. The sample has about 2,600 delta-chain clones, around 3.3% seen once; the top ten hold around 40%. Sequencing was performed on gamma-delta T cells. These receptors were taken from a human donor. It is not recorded whose cells these are; they may come from a transplant donor.

Concerning this clone: The translation of this DNA and the TCRdb protein of a much larger clone differ at residue 6, probably owing to a read error; the protein shown here is translated from the DNA. J is TRDJ1 and V is TRDV2, with 8 bases identical to TRDD3. Germline V gene data show CDR1 as GEAIGNYY and CDR2 as EKD. With V trimmed by 0 bases and J by 4 bases, 15 bases remained unmatched. The CDR3 contains 18 residues. The CDR3 is CACDTARGLGIHGDKLIF. Written as DNA, the CDR3 is TGTGCCTGTGACACCGCACGGGGACTGGGGATACATGGCGATAAACTCATCTTT.

In its sample, this clone was seen a few times. TCRdb attributes to this sequence the protein of a much larger clone, which differs from the DNA translation at residue 12; a read error is likely, and the protein displayed is translated from the DNA. This chain uses TRDV2 with TRDJ1, with 12 bases matching TRDD3. Germline assignment: CDR1 GEAIGNYY and CDR2 EKD. The CDR3 is 19 amino acids. Trimming at V came to 1 base and at J to 0 bases, leaving 11 bases not matched to a gene. This chain's CDR3 is CACDTVLGDTKDHTDKLIF. CDR3 bases: TGTGCCTGTGACACTGTTCTGGGGGATACGAAGGACCACACCGATAAACTCATCTTT.

There are many counts of this clone. The rearrangement links TRDV1 to TRDJ1; possibly TRDD3 for D (5 bases). V lost 5 bases and J 0 bases, leaving 34 bases between the germline ends. Germline loops: CDR1 TSWWSYY, CDR2 QGS. The CDR3 covers 22 residues. CDR3 region: CALGTDPNGGSWWRLYTDKLIF. Written as DNA, the CDR3 is TGTGCTCTTGGGACGGACCCCAACGGGGGGTCGTGGTGGCGCCTGTACACCGATAAACTCATCTTT.

To note about this clone: This likely came from a read error, as a far larger clone is one base away. Other DNA sequences in this specimen translate into the identical CDR3. The chain recombines TRDV1 with TRDJ2, with 9 bases fitting TRDD3. The CDR3 loop spans 24 amino acids. Germline V lookup: CDR1 TSWWSYY, CDR2 QGS. CDR3 protein: CALGDPCLRTAVWGICPGRAQLFF. The CDR3 region has the DNA TGTGCCCTTGGGGACCCCTGCCTTCGGACGGCGGTCTGGGGGATTTGCCCGGGACGCGCACAACTCTTCTTT.

As for this clone: The protein TCRdb gives is from a much larger clone and does not agree with this DNA's translation at residue 10, likely a read error; the protein shown here comes from the DNA. The CDR3 spells CACDTLGDTWYTDKLIF. Here the CDR3 DNA reads TGTGCCTGTGACACTCTGGGGGATACCTGGTACACCGATAAACTCATCTTT. This chain uses TRDV2 with TRDJ1, with TRDD3 matching 11 bases. Germline V gene sequence: CDR1 GEAIGNYY, CDR2 EKD. V lost 1 base and J lost 0; bases outside the gene matches: 6. This CDR3 has 17 residues.

About this clone: This DNA translates differently at residue 8 from the TCRdb protein, which is that of a much larger clone; a read error is likely, and the protein shown is the DNA's own translation. The rearrangement uses TRDV3 and TRDJ1; weak D call: TRDD3 (5 bases). V lost 2 bases and J 1 base, leaving 20 bases between the germline ends. Germline assignment: CDR1 TVYSNPD and CDR2 GDNSRS (reference sequence). This CDR3 contains 16 residues. The CDR3 is CAFAPFSWGTTDKLIF. CDR3 DNA: TGTGCCTTTGCCCCCTTTAGTTGGGGAACCACCGATAAACTCATCTTT.

With regard to this clone: With a much larger clone just one base away, this may be a read error. The sample has other DNA sequences that encode this CDR3 too. The rearrangement links TRDV2 to TRDJ1; TRDD3 aligns across 8 bases. The CDR3 has 18 amino acids. Germline CDR1 reads GEAIGNYY; CDR2 reads EKD. V dropped 0 bases and J dropped 0; count of bases not matched to a gene: 11. This chain's CDR3 is CACDTLLTGGRYTDKLIF. The CDR3 DNA sequence: TGTGCCTGTGACACCTTACTGACTGGGGGGCGGTACACCGATAAACTCATCTTT.

As concerns this clone: This sequence is one base from a far larger clone and is likely a read error. Additional DNA sequences in this sample encode the identical CDR3. V is TRDV2 and J is TRDJ3; 7 nucleotides line up with TRDD3. V trimming: 1 base; J trimming: 0 bases; junction bases outside the gene matches: 11. Germline CDR1 reads GEAIGNYY; CDR2 reads EKD. The CDR3 covers 20 residues. The CDR3: CACDTVGGSSSSWDTRQMFF. The CDR3, as DNA: TGTGCCTGTGACACGGTCGGGGGATCGTCGAGCTCCTGGGACACCCGACAGATGTTTTTC.

This clone occurred a few times. TCRdb's protein for this DNA is that of a much larger clone and differs from the translation at residue 3, likely a read error; the protein shown is the DNA translation. The V gene is TRDV2, the J gene TRDJ1, with TRDD3 identical over 7 bases. The CDR3 sequence is 17 residues long. Looked up from germline, CDR1 is GEAIGNYY and CDR2 is EKD. CDR3 bases: TGTGCCTGGGACACGATGGGAGCTGGGGGCTACACCGATAAACTCATCTTT. This sequence encodes CAWDTMGAGGYTDKLIF.

This clone has more than one count but fewer than ten. Only one base separates this from a far larger clonotype, so it likely reflects a read error. This sample includes further DNA sequences coding for the same CDR3. The chain joins TRDV2 to TRDJ1; 12 nucleotides match TRDD3. The CDR3 sequence is 19 residues long. The germline CDR1 and CDR2 sequences are GEAIGNYY and EKD. CDR3 protein: CACDTMSLGDTEYTDKLIF. The CDR3 DNA sequence: TGTGCCTGCGACACCATGAGTCTGGGGGATACGGAGTACACCGATAAACTCATCTTT.

V and J are TRDV2 and TRDJ1; 12 bases line up with TRDD3. The CDR3 is 19 residues long. Trimming at V came to 1 base and at J to 0 bases, leaving 11 bases not matched to a gene. Germline-derived CDR1 and CDR2 are GEAIGNYY and EKD. For the CDR3, the DNA is TGTGCCTGTGACACAGTGGGTACTGGGGGATACTCATACACCGATAAACTCATCTTT. Translation gives CACDTVGTGGYSYTDKLIF.

Remarks on this clone: TCRdb's entry gives the protein of a much larger clone, which mismatches this DNA's translation at residue 11, likely from a read error; the protein reported here is translated from the DNA. The gene calls are TRDV2 and TRDJ1; TRDD3 matches at 10 bases. With V trimmed by 3 bases and J by 3 bases, 9 bases remained unmatched. This CDR3 has 16 residues. The germline V gene encodes CDR1 GEAIGNYY and CDR2 EKD. The CDR3 region has the DNA TGTGCCTGTGACTCCCGGGGGGATACGGCCGCCGATAAACTCATCTTT. This encodes CACDSRGDTAADKLIF.

There are a few counts of this clone. This rearrangement joins TRDV2 to TRDJ1, with TRDD3 matching over 9 bases. The CDR3 totals 18 residues. Germline V gene data show CDR1 as GEAIGNYY and CDR2 as EKD. Losses at the gene ends were 3 bases for V and 0 bases for J; bases not matched to a gene: 13. CDR3 coding DNA: TGTGCCTGTGACTTCCGGGGGGATACCCTCCCACACACCGATAAACTCATCTTT. This encodes CACDFRGDTLPHTDKLIF.

This clone was seen only a few times. This may stem from a read error, because a much larger clone lies one nucleotide away. The DNA of the CDR3 is TGTGCCTGTGACACCCTACTTCCTAATCTGGGGGATACGATCCCCTCGTACACCGATAAACTCATCTTT. This translates into CACDTLLPNLGDTIPSYTDKLIF. The V and J genes are TRDV2 and TRDJ1, with 12 bases aligning to TRDD3. CDR1 GEAIGNYY and CDR2 EKD come from the germline V gene. The V gene end was trimmed by 0 bases and the J gene end by 0 bases; junction bases not matched to a gene: 22. The CDR3 contains 23 residues.

This clone was recorded a few times. A read error may be the cause here, since a much bigger clone is one base away. This same CDR3 is encoded by further DNA sequences in the sample. This chain uses TRDV2 with TRDJ1; unclear D gene. The V and J ends lost 3 bases and 1 base respectively, with 32 bases between them. CDR1 and CDR2 from the germline V gene are GEAIGNYY and EKD. The CDR3 covers 21 residues. The CDR3, as DNA: TGTGCCTGTGACCCGTTGGGAGGTTCCACATCGACTTTACTAGGCACCGATAAACTCATCTTT. This encodes CACDPLGGSTSTLLGTDKLIF.

Only a few counts were recorded for this clone. Translating this DNA gives a protein that differs at residue 9 from the TCRdb one, which belongs to a much larger clone; a read error is likely, and the protein shown is this translation. The chain has TRDV2 and TRDJ4; weak D call: TRDD3 (6 bases). Between the trimmed V and J ends, which lost 0 bases and 0 bases, there was a span of 28 bases. Germline values: CDR1 GEAIGNYY, CDR2 EKD. This CDR3 is built from 20 residues. For the CDR3, the DNA is TGTGCCTGTGACACCGTTCACGGGGTGGGTGATACGCAAGCGGCCAGACCCCTGATCTTT. This sequence encodes CACDTVHGVGDTQAARPLIF.

Comment on this clone: TCRdb has a much larger clone's protein, which differs at residue 3 from the translation of this DNA, likely because of a read error; what is shown is the protein translated from the DNA. V is TRDV2 and J is TRDJ1; TRDD3 agrees at 8 bases. CDR1 and CDR2 from the germline V gene are GEAIGNYY and EKD. This CDR3 region has 18 residues. CDR3 sequence: CARDTVGRVGDPRRGLIF. The CDR3 nucleotides read TGTGCCCGTGACACCGTTGGCAGGGTGGGGGATCCCCGGAGAGGACTCATCTTT.